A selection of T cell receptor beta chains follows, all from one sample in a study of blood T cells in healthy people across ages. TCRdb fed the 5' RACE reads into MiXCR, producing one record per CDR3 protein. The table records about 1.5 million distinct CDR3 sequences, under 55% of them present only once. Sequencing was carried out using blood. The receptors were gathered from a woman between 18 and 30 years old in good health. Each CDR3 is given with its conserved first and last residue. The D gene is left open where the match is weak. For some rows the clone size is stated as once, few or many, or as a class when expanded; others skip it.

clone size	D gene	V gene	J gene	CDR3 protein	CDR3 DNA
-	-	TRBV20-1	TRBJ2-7	CSAVDSRNRKTYEQYF	TGCAGTGCTGTCGACTCCCGCAACCGAAAGACCTACGAGCAGTACTTC
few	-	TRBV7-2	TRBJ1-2	CASSLGHLDTF	TGTGCCAGCAGCTTAGGCCATTTGGACACCTTC
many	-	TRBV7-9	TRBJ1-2	CASSFGTSNYGYTF	TGTGCCAGCAGCTTCGGGACATCCAACTATGGCTACACCTTC
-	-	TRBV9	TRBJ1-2	CASSVNSAGLLYGYTF	TGTGCCAGCAGCGTAAACTCGGCAGGCCTATTATATGGCTACACCTTC
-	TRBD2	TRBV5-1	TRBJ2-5	CASSLKLAGQETQYF	TGCGCCAGCAGCTTAAAACTAGCGGGGCAAGAGACCCAGTACTTC
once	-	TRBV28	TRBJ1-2	CASSIAGVNYGYTF	TGTGCCAGCAGCATTGCGGGGGTCAACTATGGCTACACCTTC
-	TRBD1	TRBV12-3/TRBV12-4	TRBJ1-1	CASSYGDRGGTEAFF	TGTGCCAGCAGTTATGGGGACAGGGGAGGCACTGAAGCTTTCTTT
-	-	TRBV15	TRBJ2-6	CATSRLKISGANVLTF	TGTGCCACCAGCAGGCTTAAGATCTCTGGGGCCAACGTCCTGACTTTC
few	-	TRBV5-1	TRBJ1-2	CASSLHSRNYGYTF	TGCGCCAGCAGCTTGCACAGCAGGAACTATGGCTACACCTTC
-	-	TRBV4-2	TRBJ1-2	CASSQDNGVLFYGYTF	TGTGCCAGCAGCCAAGATAACGGGGTCCTTTTCTATGGCTACACCTTC
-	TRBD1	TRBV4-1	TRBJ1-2	CASSQDRGFGYDYTF	TGCGCCAGCAGCCAGGACAGGGGTTTCGGCTATGACTACACCTTC
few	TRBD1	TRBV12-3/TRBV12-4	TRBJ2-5	CASSIGQGVQETQYF	TGTGCCAGCAGTATCGGACAGGGGGTACAAGAGACCCAGTACTTC
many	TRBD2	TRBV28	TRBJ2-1	CASSLQAGGYNEQFF	TGTGCCAGCAGTTTACAAGCGGGAGGTTACAATGAGCAGTTCTTC
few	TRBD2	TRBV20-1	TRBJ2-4	CSARKGLAENIQYF	TGCAGTGCCAGGAAGGGACTAGCCGAAAACATTCAGTACTTC
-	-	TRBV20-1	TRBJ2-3	CSARGRTEYTDTQYF	TGCAGTGCTAGAGGGAGGACAGAGTACACAGATACGCAGTATTTT
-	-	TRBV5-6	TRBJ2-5	CASSLFIQETQYF	TGTGCCAGCAGCTTGTTCATACAAGAGACCCAGTACTTC
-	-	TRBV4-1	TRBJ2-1	CASSEEGSYEQFF	TGCGCCAGCAGTGAGGAGGGATCGTATGAGCAGTTCTTC
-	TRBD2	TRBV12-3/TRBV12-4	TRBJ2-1	CASRSGGPGLAGSYNEQFF	TGTGCCAGCAGGTCTGGGGGCCCGGGACTAGCGGGAAGCTACAATGAGCAGTTCTTC
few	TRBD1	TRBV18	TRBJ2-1	CASSLTQGLGYNEQFF	TGTGCCAGCTCACTAACACAGGGGCTGGGCTACAATGAGCAGTTCTTC
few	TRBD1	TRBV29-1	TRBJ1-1	CSVGTGSEAFF	TGCAGCGTAGGGACAGGGTCCGAAGCTTTCTTT
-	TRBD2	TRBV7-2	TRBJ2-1	CASSSIAGGDEQFF	TGTGCCAGCAGCTCAATAGCGGGAGGGGATGAGCAGTTCTTC
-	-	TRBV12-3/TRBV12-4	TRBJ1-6	CASRGPLDSPLHF	TGTGCCAGTCGGGGCCCGTTGGATTCACCCCTCCACTTT
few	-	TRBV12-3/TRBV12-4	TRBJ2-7	CASSQGELEQYF	TGTGCCAGCAGTCAAGGGGAGCTCGAGCAGTACTTC
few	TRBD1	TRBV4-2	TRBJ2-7	CASSQGTGDNEQYF	TGTGCCAGCAGCCAAGGGACAGGGGACAACGAGCAGTACTTC
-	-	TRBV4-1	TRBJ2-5	CASSSPYNEQYF	TGCGCCAGCAGTTCGCCATACAATGAGCAGTACTTC
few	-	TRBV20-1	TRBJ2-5	CSASKAQGRETQYF	TGCAGTGCTAGTAAGGCACAGGGCCGGGAGACCCAGTACTTC
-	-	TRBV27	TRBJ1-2	CASGLEPYYGYTF	TGTGCCAGCGGGTTAGAGCCTTACTATGGCTACACCTTC
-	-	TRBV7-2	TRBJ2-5	CASSGGLGSYNEQYF	TGTGCCAGCAGCGGGGGGCTGGGATCCTACAATGAGCAGTACTTC
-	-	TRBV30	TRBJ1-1	CAWSVSPYYTEAFF	TGTGCCTGGAGTGTATCCCCGTACTACACTGAAGCTTTCTTT
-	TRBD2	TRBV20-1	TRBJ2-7	CSASVAGAMNEQYF	TGCAGTGCTAGCGTAGCGGGAGCTATGAATGAGCAGTACTTC
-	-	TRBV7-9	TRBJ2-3	CASSSEDFTQYF	TGTGCCAGCAGCTCGGAAGACTTTACGCAGTATTTT
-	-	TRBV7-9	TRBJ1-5	CASSSSGRNNQPQHF	TGTGCCAGCAGCTCCTCCGGGAGAAACAATCAGCCCCAGCATTTT
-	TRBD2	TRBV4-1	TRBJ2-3	CASSRFLAGGPLDTQYF	TGCGCCAGCAGCCGATTCTTAGCGGGGGGGCCGCTTGATACGCAGTATTTT
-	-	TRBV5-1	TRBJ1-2	CASSLDRVVDGYTF	TGCGCCAGCAGCTTGGACAGGGTGGTCGATGGCTACACCTTC
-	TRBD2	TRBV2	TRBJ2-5	CASSEFRGGACNEQYF	TGTGCCAGCAGTGAATTCCGCGGGGGGGCGTGCAATGAGCAGTACTTC
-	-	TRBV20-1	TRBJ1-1	CSARDFRVNTEAFF	TGCAGTGCTAGAGATTTCAGGGTGAACACTGAAGCTTTCTTT
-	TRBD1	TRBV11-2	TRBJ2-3	CASSLLLTGQSSTDTQYF	TGTGCCAGCAGCTTACTCCTGACAGGGCAATCGAGCACAGATACGCAGTATTTT
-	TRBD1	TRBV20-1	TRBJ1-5	CSASSGQGDQPQHF	TGCAGTGCTAGTAGTGGACAGGGCGATCAGCCCCAGCATTTT
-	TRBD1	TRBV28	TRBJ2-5	CASRGDRVLQTQYF	TGTGCCAGCAGAGGAGACAGGGTCCTACAGACCCAGTACTTC
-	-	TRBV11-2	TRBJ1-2	CASSSLTGRNYGYTF	TGTGCCAGCAGCTCGTTAACCGGGAGAAACTATGGCTACACCTTC
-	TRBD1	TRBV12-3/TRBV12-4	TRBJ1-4	CASSLGQIKGEKLFF	TGTGCCAGCAGTTTGGGACAGATTAAGGGTGAAAAACTGTTTTTT
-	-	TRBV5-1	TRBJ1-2	CASSLSTGNCGYTF	TGCGCCAGCAGCCTATCAACAGGAAACTGTGGCTACACCTTC
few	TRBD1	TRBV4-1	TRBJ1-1	CASSPGTGLKNTEAFF	TGCGCCAGCAGCCCCGGGACAGGACTGAAGAACACTGAAGCTTTCTTT
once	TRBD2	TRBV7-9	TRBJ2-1	CASSLAASGRPAGNEQFF	TGTGCCAGCAGCTTAGCGGCTAGCGGGAGGCCTGCCGGCAATGAGCAGTTCTTC
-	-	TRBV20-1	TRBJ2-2	CSASPGPYTGELFF	TGCAGTGCTAGCCCAGGGCCCTACACCGGGGAGCTGTTTTTT
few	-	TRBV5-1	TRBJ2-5	CASGRRPQETQYF	TGCGCCAGCGGTAGGAGACCCCAAGAGACCCAGTACTTC
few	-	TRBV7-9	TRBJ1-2	CASSVEGGSNYGYTF	TGTGCCAGCAGCGTGGAGGGGGGGTCTAACTATGGCTACACCTTC
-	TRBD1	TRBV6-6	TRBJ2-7	CASSYSRGHSYEQYF	TGTGCCAGCAGTTACTCGAGGGGGCACTCCTACGAGCAGTACTTC
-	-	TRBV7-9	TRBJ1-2	CASAPSGRELSGYTF	TGTGCCAGCGCTCCCTCGGGCAGAGAGCTTTCTGGCTACACCTTC
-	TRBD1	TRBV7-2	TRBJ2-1	CASSPKGANEQFF	TGTGCCAGCAGCCCTAAGGGGGCGAATGAGCAGTTCTTC
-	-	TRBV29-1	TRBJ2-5	CSVAQARTETQYF	TGCAGCGTTGCCCAGGCTCGAACGGAGACCCAGTACTTC
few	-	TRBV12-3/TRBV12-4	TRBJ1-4	CASSLAINEKLFF	TGTGCCAGCAGTTTAGCAATTAATGAAAAACTGTTTTTT
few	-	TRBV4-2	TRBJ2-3	CASSQVQSGNPTDTQYF	TGTGCCAGCAGCCAAGTGCAATCAGGGAACCCCACAGATACGCAGTATTTT
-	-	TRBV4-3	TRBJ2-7	CASSQDGQGGREQYF	TGCGCCAGCAGCCAAGATGGGCAGGGGGGCCGCGAGCAGTACTTC
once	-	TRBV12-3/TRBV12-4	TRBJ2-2	CASSLRGAGGELFF	TGTGCCAGCAGTTTACGGGGGGCGGGCGGGGAGCTGTTTTTT
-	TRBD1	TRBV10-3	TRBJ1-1	CAISESDRVKCEAFF	TGTGCCATCAGTGAGTCGGACAGGGTGAAGTGTGAAGCTTTCTTT
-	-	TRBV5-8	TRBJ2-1	CASSIHTGPEYNEQFF	TGTGCCAGCTCGATCCATACAGGACCCGAGTACAATGAGCAGTTCTTC